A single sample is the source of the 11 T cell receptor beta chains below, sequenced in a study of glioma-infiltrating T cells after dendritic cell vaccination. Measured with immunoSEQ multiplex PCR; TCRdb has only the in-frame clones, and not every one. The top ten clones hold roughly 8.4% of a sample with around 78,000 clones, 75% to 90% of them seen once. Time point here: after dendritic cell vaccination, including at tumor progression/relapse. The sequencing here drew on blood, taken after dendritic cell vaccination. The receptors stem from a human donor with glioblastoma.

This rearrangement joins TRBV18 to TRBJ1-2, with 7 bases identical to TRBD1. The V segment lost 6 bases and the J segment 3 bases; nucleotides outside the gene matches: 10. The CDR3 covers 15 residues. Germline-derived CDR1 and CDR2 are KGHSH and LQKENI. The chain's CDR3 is CASSLTDRADYGYTF. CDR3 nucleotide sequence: TGTGCCAGCTCGCTGACCGACAGGGCAGACTATGGCTACACCTTC.

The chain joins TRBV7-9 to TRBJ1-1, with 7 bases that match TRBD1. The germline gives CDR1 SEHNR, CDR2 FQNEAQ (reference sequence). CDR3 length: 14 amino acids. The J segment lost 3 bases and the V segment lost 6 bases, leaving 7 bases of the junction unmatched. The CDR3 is CASRSGQGDTEAFF. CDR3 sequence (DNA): TGTGCCAGCAGAAGCGGTCAGGGGGACACTGAAGCTTTCTTT.

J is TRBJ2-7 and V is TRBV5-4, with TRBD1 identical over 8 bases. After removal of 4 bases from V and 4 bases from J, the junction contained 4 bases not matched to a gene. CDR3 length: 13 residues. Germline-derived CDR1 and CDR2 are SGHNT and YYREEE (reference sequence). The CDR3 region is CASSHGQGYEQYF. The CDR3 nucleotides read TGTGCCAGCAGCCACGGACAGGGTTACGAGCAGTACTTC.

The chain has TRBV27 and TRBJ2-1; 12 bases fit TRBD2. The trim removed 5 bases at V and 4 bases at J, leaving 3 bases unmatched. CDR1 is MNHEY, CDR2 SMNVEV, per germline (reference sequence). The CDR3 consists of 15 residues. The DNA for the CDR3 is TGTGCCAGCAGTCCCCTAGCGGGAGGGTACAATGAGCAGTTCTTC. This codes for CASSPLAGGYNEQFF.

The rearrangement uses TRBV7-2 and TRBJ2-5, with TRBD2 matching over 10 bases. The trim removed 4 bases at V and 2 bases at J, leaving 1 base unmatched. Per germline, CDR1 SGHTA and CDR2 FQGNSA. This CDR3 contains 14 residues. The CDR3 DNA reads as TGTGCCAGCAGCTCACTAGCGGGACAAGAGACCCAGTACTTC. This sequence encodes CASSSLAGQETQYF.

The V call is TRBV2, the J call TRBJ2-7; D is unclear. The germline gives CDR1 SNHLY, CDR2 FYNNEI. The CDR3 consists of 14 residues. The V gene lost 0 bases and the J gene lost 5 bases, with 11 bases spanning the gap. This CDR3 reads CASSEAQIRDEQYF. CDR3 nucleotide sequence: TGTGCCAGCAGTGAAGCGCAGATACGGGACGAGCAGTACTTC. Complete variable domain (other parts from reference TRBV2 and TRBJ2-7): EPEVTQTPSHQVTQMGQEVILRCVPISNHLYFYWYRQILGQKVEFLVSFYNNEISEKSEIFDDQFSVERPDGSNFTLKIRSTKLEDSAMYFCASSEAQIRDEQYFGPGTRLTVT.

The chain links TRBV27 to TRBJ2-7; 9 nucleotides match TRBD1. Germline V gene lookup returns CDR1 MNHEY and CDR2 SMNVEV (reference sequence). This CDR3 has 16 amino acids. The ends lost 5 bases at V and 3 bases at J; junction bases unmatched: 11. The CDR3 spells CASSPLPGQGIYEQYF. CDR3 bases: TGTGCCAGCAGTCCCCTCCCGGGACAGGGCATCTACGAGCAGTACTTC.

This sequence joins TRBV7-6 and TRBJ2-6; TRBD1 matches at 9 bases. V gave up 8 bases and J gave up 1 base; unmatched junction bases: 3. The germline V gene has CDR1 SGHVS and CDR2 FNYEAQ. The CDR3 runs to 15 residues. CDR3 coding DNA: TGTGCCAGCGGACAGGGGACGTCTGGGGCCAACGTCCTGACTTTC. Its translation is CASGQGTSGANVLTF.

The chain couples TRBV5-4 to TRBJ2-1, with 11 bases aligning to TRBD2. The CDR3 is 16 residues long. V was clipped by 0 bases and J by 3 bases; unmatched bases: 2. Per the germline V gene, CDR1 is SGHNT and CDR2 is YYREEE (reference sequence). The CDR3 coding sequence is TGTGCCAGCAGCTTGGGGGGGACTAGCGGCTACAATGAGCAGTTCTTC. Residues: CASSLGGTSGYNEQFF. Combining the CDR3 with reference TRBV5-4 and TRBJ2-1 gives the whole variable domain ETGVTQSPTHLIKTRGQQVTLRCSSQSGHNTVSWYQQALGQGPQFIFQYYREEENGRGNFPPRFSGLQFPNYSSELNVNALELDDSALYLCASSLGGTSGYNEQFFGPGTRLTVL.

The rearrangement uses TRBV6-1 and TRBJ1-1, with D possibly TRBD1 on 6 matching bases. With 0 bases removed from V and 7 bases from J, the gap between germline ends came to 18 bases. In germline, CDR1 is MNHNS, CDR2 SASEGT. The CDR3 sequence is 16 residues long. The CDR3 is CASSEALGGGGGEAFF. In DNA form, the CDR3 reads TGTGCCAGCAGTGAAGCGCTAGGGGGAGGGGGAGGTGAAGCTTTCTTT.

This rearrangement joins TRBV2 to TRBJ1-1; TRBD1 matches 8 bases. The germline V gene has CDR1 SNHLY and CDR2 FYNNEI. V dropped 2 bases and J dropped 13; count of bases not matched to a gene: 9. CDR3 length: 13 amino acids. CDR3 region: CASSEPNRDRYFF. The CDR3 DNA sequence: TGTGCCAGCAGTGAACCTAACCGGGACAGGTATTTCTTT.